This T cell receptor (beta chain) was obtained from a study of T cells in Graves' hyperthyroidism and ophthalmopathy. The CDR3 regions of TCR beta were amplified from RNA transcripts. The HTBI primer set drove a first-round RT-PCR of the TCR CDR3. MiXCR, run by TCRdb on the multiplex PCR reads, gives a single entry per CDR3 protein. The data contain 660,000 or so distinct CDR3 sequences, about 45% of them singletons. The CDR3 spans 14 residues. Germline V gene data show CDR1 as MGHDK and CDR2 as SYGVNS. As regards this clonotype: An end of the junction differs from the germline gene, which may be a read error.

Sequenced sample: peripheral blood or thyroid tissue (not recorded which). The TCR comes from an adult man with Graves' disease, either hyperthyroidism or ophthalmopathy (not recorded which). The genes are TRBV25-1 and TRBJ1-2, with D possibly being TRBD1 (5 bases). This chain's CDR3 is CASSQAGLGYGYTF. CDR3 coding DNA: TGCGCCAGCAGCCAAGCGGGGCTCGGCTATGGCTACACCTTC.